The rows below give T cell receptor beta chains drawn from one sample of a study of early T cells in non-severe SARS-CoV-2 infection. MiXCR was run by TCRdb on the 5' RACE reads, yielding one entry per CDR3 protein. The table lists 70,000 to 85,000 distinct CDR3 sequences, more than 9% of them singletons, with roughly 3.8% in the top ten. The sequencing sample was made of whole blood. These receptors all stem from an adult who was a healthcare worker with PCR-confirmed SARS-CoV-2 infection or an uninfected control (not recorded which). The CDR3 runs from the conserved cysteine through the conserved F or W. D genes are given only for firm matches. Clone size is not always given. Where it is, it says once, few, many or a class for expanded clones.

>TRBD2|TRBJ2-5|17|many|TRBV6-1
CASSRRLAGGPGETQYF
TGTGCCAGCAGTAGACGACTAGCGGGAGGGCCCGGGGAGACCCAGTACTTC
>TRBD2|TRBJ2-7|15|many|TRBV27
CASSPPGLADYEQYF
TGTGCCAGCAGTCCTCCGGGACTAGCCGACTACGAGCAGTACTTC
>-|TRBJ1-2|12|many|TRBV28
CASRGGRAGYTF
TGTGCCAGCCGAGGGGGACGGGCTGGCTACACCTTC
>TRBD2|TRBJ2-1|16|-|TRBV15
CATSREASGIPDEQFF
TGTGCCACCAGCAGAGAGGCTAGCGGGATCCCAGATGAGCAGTTCTTC
>-|TRBJ2-7|15|-|TRBV7-2
CASSSRVSVLYEQYF
TGTGCCAGCAGCTCCAGGGTCAGCGTCTTGTACGAGCAGTACTTC
>-|TRBJ2-7|12|many|TRBV11-2
CASSPIQYEQYF
TGTGCCAGCAGCCCGATCCAGTACGAGCAGTACTTC
>TRBD1|TRBJ1-6|15|-|TRBV7-8
CASRDGTGGNSPLHF
TGTGCCAGCAGAGACGGGACAGGGGGAAATTCACCCCTCCACTTT
>-|TRBJ2-7|13|few|TRBV24-1
CATSDSLKREQYF
TGTGCCACCAGTGATTCCCTCAAGAGGGAGCAGTACTTC
>TRBD2|TRBJ2-1|15|few|TRBV12-3/TRBV12-4
CASSLAGTSGLEQFF
TGTGCCAGCAGTTTAGCCGGGACTAGCGGCCTGGAGCAGTTCTTC
>TRBD2|TRBJ2-1|14|few|TRBV27
CASSPTSGYNEQFF
TGTGCCAGCAGTCCGACTAGCGGCTACAATGAACAGTTCTTC
>-|TRBJ1-1|11|-|TRBV11-2
CASSLVDEAFF
TGTGCCAGCAGCTTAGTGGATGAAGCTTTCTTT
>TRBD2|TRBJ2-1|17|many|TRBV20-1
CSARDLPGLAGGYEQFF
TGCAGTGCTAGAGATCTACCGGGACTAGCGGGAGGGTATGAGCAGTTCTTC
>-|TRBJ1-2|14|-|TRBV7-2
CASSLAEGGYGYTF
TGTGCCAGCAGCTTAGCTGAGGGTGGCTATGGCTACACCTTC
>-|TRBJ2-7|13|few|TRBV29-1
CSRDRGQGYEQYF
TGCAGCAGAGACAGAGGTCAGGGATACGAGCAGTACTTC
>-|TRBJ2-5|11|many|TRBV2
CASSVEETQYF
TGTGCCAGCAGTGTTGAGGAGACCCAGTACTTC
>-|TRBJ1-2|14|many|TRBV14
CASSPNGVGYGYTF
TGTGCCAGCAGCCCTAATGGGGTTGGCTATGGCTACACCTTC
>TRBD2|TRBJ2-1|15|-|TRBV5-1
CASTPNLSGGDEQFF
TGCGCCAGCACCCCCAATTTGAGCGGGGGCGATGAGCAGTTCTTC
>TRBD1|TRBJ2-5|12|many|TRBV12-3/TRBV12-4
CASSAGGETQYF
TGTGCCAGCAGTGCAGGGGGAGAGACCCAGTACTTC
>-|TRBJ2-7|13|few|TRBV5-8
CASSPGTTNEQYF
TGTGCCAGCAGCCCCGGAACTACCAACGAGCAGTACTTC
>TRBD1|TRBJ2-1|15|-|TRBV7-9
CASSPPGQGADEQFF
TGTGCCAGCAGCCCACCGGGACAGGGGGCCGATGAGCAGTTCTTC
>-|TRBJ2-6|15|many|TRBV28
CASSFQGSGANVLTF
TGTGCCAGCAGTTTTCAAGGGTCTGGGGCCAACGTCCTGACTTTC
>TRBD1|TRBJ2-5|15|many|TRBV20-1
CSAVPRDRGGETQYF
TGCAGTGCTGTTCCCCGGGACAGGGGGGGGGAGACCCAGTACTTC
>-|TRBJ1-3|15|many|TRBV5-1
CASSEQGYTGNTIYF
TGCGCCAGCAGCGAACAGGGTTATACTGGAAACACCATATATTTT
>-|TRBJ2-5|14|-|TRBV5-8
CASRGRDPQETQYF
TGTGCCAGCAGGGGAAGAGATCCTCAAGAGACCCAGTACTTC
>-|TRBJ1-6|18|few|TRBV6-1
CASHTGTYLNSYNSPLHF
TGTGCCAGTCATACCGGGACATATCTGAACTCCTATAATTCACCCCTCCACTTT
>-|TRBJ2-4|15|many|TRBV19
CASSAASAAKNIQYF
TGTGCCAGTAGTGCGGCTAGCGCAGCCAAAAACATTCAGTACTTC
>-|TRBJ2-7|15|few|TRBV6-6
CASSKLAQSSYEQYF
TGTGCCAGCAGTAAACTAGCCCAGAGCTCCTACGAGCAGTACTTC
>-|TRBJ1-6|16|many|TRBV7-9
CASSLGQPRHNSPLHF
TGTGCCAGCAGCTTAGGGCAGCCTAGACATAATTCACCCCTCCACTTT
>-|TRBJ1-2|15|-|TRBV28
CASSPGGRFDGGYTF
TGTGCCAGCAGCCCCGGGGGACGGTTTGATGGTGGCTACACCTTC
>TRBD2|TRBJ2-3|15|many|TRBV28
CASSLAGVGTDTQYF
TGTGCCAGCAGTTTGGCGGGAGTGGGGACAGATACGCAGTATTTT
>TRBD2|TRBJ2-5|13|many|TRBV28
CASRREVYETQYF
TGTGCCAGCCGCCGGGAGGTATATGAGACCCAGTACTTC
>-|TRBJ2-5|15|once|TRBV11-1
CASSFGASYQETQYF
TGTGCCAGCAGCTTTGGGGCTTCGTACCAAGAGACCCAGTACTTC
>-|TRBJ2-2|14|many|TRBV7-2
CASSLVLEGGELFF
TGTGCCAGCAGCTTAGTTCTGGAGGGCGGGGAGCTGTTTTTT
>TRBD1|TRBJ2-2|15|once|TRBV15
CATSKGAGDTGELFF
TGTGCCACCAGCAAGGGGGCAGGGGACACCGGGGAGCTGTTTTTT
>TRBD2|TRBJ2-7|15|-|TRBV20-1
CSARPRTSGRREQYF
TGCAGTGCTAGACCTAGGACTAGCGGGAGACGCGAGCAGTACTTC
>-|TRBJ1-1|16|-|TRBV6-5
CASNTGIITLNTEAFF
TGTGCCAGCAACACAGGGATCATTACCTTAAACACTGAAGCTTTCTTT
>TRBD2|TRBJ2-1|15|many|TRBV29-1
CSVASGLAYYNEQFF
TGCAGCGTCGCCTCCGGACTAGCTTACTACAATGAGCAGTTCTTC
>TRBD2|TRBJ2-1|16|few|TRBV20-1
CSAPHIASGFYNEQFF
TGCAGTGCCCCCCATATCGCTAGCGGGTTTTACAATGAGCAGTTCTTC
>-|TRBJ2-7|13|many|TRBV29-1
CSVARRAAYEQYF
TGCAGCGTTGCCCGCAGGGCCGCCTACGAGCAGTACTTC
>-|TRBJ2-5|13|few|TRBV5-1
CASSLMGGETQYF
TGCGCCAGCAGCTTGATGGGGGGAGAGACCCAGTACTTC
>-|TRBJ2-1|12|few|TRBV7-3
CASSFGYNEQFF
TGTGCCAGCAGCTTCGGCTACAATGAGCAGTTCTTC
>TRBD1|TRBJ1-5|15|-|TRBV7-2
CASSLAGQGLQPQHF
TGTGCCAGCAGCTTAGCGGGACAGGGCCTCCAGCCCCAGCATTTT
>-|TRBJ1-1|13|many|TRBV12-3/TRBV12-4
CASSPGRTTEAFF
TGTGCCAGCAGTCCCGGACGGACCACTGAAGCTTTCTTT
>-|TRBJ2-3|17|few|TRBV21-1
CASSREAEGHGTDTQYF
TGTGCCAGCAGCAGGGAGGCGGAGGGCCACGGGACTGATACGCAGTATTTT
>TRBD2|TRBJ2-7|12|-|TRBV29-1
CSVVGRRDEQYF
TGCAGCGTTGTCGGGAGGCGGGACGAGCAGTACTTC
>-|TRBJ2-7|12|-|TRBV11-2
CASSFSLGEQYF
TGTGCCAGCAGCTTTTCCCTCGGCGAGCAGTACTTC
>TRBD1|TRBJ2-7|13|many|TRBV12-3/TRBV12-4
CASTRDRHYEQYF
TGTGCCAGCACTCGGGACAGGCACTACGAGCAGTACTTC
>-|TRBJ1-5|13|few|TRBV18
CASRAGLDQPQHF
TGTGCCAGCCGCGCCGGGCTGGATCAGCCCCAGCATTTT
>-|TRBJ2-1|17|-|TRBV6-1
CASSEDSAGSSYNEQFF
TGTGCCAGCAGTGAAGATTCGGCGGGGAGCTCCTACAATGAGCAGTTCTTC
>-|TRBJ1-5|14|few|TRBV18
CASSLRDGNQPQHF
TGTGCCAGCTCACTTAGGGATGGCAATCAGCCCCAGCATTTT
>-|TRBJ1-3|12|few|TRBV29-1
CSVGQGGNTIYF
TGCAGCGTTGGACAAGGTGGAAACACCATATATTTT
>-|TRBJ2-5|15|few|TRBV5-1
CASSRVAGIQETQYF
TGCGCCAGCAGCCGCGTCGCTGGGATTCAAGAGACCCAGTACTTC
>-|TRBJ2-5|11|many|TRBV29-1
CSVGYSETQYF
TGCAGCGTAGGGTACTCGGAGACCCAGTACTTC
>TRBD2|TRBJ2-7|15|many|TRBV19
CASSETSGSSYEQYF
TGTGCCAGTAGCGAGACTAGCGGGAGCTCCTACGAGCAGTACTTC